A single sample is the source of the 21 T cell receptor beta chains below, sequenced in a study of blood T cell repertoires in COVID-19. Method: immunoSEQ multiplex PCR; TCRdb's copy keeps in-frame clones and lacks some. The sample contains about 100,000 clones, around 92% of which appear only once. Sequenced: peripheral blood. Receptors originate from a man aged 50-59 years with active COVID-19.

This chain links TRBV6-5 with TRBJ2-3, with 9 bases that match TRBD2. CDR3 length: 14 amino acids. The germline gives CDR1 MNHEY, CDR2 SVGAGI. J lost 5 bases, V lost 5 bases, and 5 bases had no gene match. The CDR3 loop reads CASSLAGRRDTQYF. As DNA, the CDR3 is TGTGCCAGCAGTCTAGCGGGACGGAGAGATACGCAGTATTTT.

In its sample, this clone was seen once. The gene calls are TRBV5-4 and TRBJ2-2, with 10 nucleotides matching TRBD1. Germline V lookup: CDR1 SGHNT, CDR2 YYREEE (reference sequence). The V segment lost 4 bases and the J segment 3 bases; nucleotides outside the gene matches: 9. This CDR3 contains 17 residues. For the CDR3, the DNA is TGTGCCAGCAGCCCGCAGGGACAGGGGTTGGACACCGGGGAGCTGTTTTTT. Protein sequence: CASSPQGQGLDTGELFF.

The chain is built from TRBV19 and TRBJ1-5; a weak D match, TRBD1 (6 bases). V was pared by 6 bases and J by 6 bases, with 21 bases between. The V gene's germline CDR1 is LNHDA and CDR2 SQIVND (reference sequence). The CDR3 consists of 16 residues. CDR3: CASSPRGGVRGQPQHF. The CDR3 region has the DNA TGTGCCAGTAGCCCCAGAGGGGGGGTACGTGGTCAGCCCCAGCATTTT.

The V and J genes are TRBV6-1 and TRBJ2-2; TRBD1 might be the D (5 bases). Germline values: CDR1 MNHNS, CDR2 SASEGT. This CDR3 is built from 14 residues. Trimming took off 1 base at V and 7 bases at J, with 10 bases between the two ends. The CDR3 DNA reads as TGTGCCAGCAGTGAAGGAAGTAGGGGCGGGGAGCTGTTTTTT. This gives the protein CASSEGSRGGELFF.

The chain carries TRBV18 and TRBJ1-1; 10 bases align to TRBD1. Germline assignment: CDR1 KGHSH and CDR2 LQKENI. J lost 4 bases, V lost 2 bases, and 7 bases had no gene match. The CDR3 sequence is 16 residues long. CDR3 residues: CASSPAGQGFSTEAFF. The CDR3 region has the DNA TGTGCCAGCTCACCAGCGGGACAGGGGTTCTCCACTGAAGCTTTCTTT.

CDR3 sequence (DNA): TGCAGTGCTAGAGAGGTTGCGGGGCAGTACTTC. Translating it yields CSAREVAGQYF. This rearrangement joins TRBV20-1 to TRBJ2-7; D is perhaps TRBD2 (5 bases). The length of the CDR3 is 11 residues. V lost 0 bases, J lost 9 bases, and 9 bases lay in between. From germline, CDR1 is DFQATT and CDR2 SNEGSKA (reference sequence).

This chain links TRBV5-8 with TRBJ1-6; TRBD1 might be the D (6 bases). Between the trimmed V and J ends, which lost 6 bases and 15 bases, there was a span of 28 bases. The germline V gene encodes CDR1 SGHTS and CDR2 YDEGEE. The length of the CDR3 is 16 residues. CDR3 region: CASTKNKGVGPNDLHF. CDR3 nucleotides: TGTGCCAGCACCAAGAATAAGGGGGTCGGGCCCAATGACCTCCACTTT.

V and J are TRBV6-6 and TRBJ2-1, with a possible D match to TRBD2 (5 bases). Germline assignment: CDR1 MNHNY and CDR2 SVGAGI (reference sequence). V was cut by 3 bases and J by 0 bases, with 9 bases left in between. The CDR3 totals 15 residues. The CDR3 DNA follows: TGTGCCAGCAGTTATGGGGAGAGCTCCTACAATGAGCAGTTCTTC. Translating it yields CASSYGESSYNEQFF.

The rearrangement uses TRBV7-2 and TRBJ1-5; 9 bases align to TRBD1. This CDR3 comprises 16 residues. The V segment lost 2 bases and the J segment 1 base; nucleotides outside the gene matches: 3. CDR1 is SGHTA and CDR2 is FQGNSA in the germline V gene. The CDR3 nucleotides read TGTGCCAGCAGCTTAACAGGGGGCAGGAGCAATCAGCCCCAGCATTTT. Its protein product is CASSLTGGRSNQPQHF.

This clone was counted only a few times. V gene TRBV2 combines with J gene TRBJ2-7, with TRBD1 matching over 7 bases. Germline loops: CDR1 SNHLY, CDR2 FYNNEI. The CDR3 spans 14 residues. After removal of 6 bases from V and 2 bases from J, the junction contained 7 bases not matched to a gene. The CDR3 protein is CASSRAGTAYEQYF. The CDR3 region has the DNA TGTGCCAGCAGCCGGGCAGGGACAGCCTACGAGCAGTACTTC.

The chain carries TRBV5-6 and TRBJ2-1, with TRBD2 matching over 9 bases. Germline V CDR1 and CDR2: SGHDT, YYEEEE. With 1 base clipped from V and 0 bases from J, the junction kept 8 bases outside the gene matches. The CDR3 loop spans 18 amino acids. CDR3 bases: TGTGCCAGCAGCTTGAGGAGCGGGAGGTGGAGCTCCTACAATGAGCAGTTCTTC. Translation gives CASSLRSGRWSSYNEQFF.

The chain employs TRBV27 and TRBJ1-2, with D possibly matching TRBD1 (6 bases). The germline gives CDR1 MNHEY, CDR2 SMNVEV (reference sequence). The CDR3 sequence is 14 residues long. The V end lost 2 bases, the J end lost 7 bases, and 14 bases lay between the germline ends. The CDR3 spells CASSLRDKAGGYTF. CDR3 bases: TGTGCCAGCAGTTTAAGGGACAAGGCAGGTGGCTACACCTTC.

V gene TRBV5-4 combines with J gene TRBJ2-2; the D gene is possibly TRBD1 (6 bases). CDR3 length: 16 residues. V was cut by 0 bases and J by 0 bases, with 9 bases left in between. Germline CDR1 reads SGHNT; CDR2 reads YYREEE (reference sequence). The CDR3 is CASSLGGPTNTGELFF. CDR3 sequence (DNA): TGTGCCAGCAGCTTGGGGGGGCCCACGAACACCGGGGAGCTGTTTTTT.

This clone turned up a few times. The CDR3 protein is CASSSQVRTGGGEYF. The CDR3, as DNA: TGTGCCAGCAGCTCACAAGTACGGACAGGGGGCGGTGAGTACTTC. V usage is TRBV5-4 and J usage is TRBJ2-7; TRBD1 matches 11 bases. V gave up 3 bases and J gave up 11 bases; unmatched junction bases: 13. Per germline, CDR1 SGHNT and CDR2 YYREEE (reference sequence). This CDR3 spans 15 amino acids.

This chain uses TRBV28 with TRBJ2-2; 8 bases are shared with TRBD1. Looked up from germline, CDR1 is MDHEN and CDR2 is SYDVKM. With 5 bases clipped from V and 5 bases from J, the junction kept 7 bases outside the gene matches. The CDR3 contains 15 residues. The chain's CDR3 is CASSITGGGTGELFF. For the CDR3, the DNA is TGTGCCAGCAGTATCACAGGGGGTGGGACCGGGGAGCTGTTTTTT.

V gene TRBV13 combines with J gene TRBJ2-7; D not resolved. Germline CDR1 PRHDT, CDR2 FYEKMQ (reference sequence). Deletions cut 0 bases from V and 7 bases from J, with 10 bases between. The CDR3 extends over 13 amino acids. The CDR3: CASSLGAYWEQYF. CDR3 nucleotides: TGTGCCAGCAGCTTAGGAGCCTACTGGGAGCAGTACTTC.

CDR3 protein: CASSQDGAGDADTQYF. The CDR3 nucleotides are TGTGCCAGCAGCCAAGATGGTGCGGGAGATGCAGATACGCAGTATTTT. This chain joins TRBV4-2 and TRBJ2-3, with 7 bases aligning to TRBD2. The germline gives CDR1 LGHNA, CDR2 YNFKEQ. The junction had 7 bases not matched to a gene; V was cut back by 0 bases and J by 4 bases. This CDR3 region has 16 residues.

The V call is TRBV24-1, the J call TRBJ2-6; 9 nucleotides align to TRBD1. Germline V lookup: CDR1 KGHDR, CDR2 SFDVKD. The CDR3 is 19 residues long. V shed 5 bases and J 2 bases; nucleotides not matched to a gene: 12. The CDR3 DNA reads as TGTGCCACCAGTGTTTCCCCGGGACAGGGATTTACTGGGGCCAACGTCCTGACTTTC. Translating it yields CATSVSPGQGFTGANVLTF.

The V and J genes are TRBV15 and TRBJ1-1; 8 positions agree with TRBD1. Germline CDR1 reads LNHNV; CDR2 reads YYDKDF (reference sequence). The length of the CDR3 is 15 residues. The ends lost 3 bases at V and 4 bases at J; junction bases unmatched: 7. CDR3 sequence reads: CATSSHRGIGTEAFF. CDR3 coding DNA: TGTGCCACCAGCAGCCACAGGGGGATCGGCACTGAAGCTTTCTTT. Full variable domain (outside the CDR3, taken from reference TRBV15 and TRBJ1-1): DAMVIQNPRYQVTQFGKPVTLSCSQTLNHNVMYWYQQKSSQAPKLLFHYYDKDFNNEADTPDNFQSRRPNTSFCFLDIRSPGLGDTAMYLCATSSHRGIGTEAFFGQGTRLTVV.

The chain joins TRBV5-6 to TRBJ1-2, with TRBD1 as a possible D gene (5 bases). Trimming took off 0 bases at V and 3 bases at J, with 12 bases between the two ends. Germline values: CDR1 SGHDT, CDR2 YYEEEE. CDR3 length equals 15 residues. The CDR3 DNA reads TGTGCCAGCAGCTTGGTTAGACAGTTGGACTATGGCTACACCTTC. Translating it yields CASSLVRQLDYGYTF.

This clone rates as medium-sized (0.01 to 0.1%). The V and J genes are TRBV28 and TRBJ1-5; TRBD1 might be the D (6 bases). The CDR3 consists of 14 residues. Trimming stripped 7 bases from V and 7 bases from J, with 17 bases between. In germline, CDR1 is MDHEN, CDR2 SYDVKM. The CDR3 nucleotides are TGTGCCAGCAACCGAGGGGGGGCTGGCCAGCCCCAGCATTTT. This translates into CASNRGGAGQPQHF.